The source of this T cell receptor beta chain is a study of T cell responses to AZD1222 COVID-19 vaccine. Study results and limitations: Recipients of AZD1222 seropositive at baseline numbered only 6 or 7. Reportedly, nearly half of unique spike TCRs recognized epitopes outside B.1.351/B.1.1.7 mutations.

The assay was immunoSEQ multiplex PCR, and TCRdb's table has in-frame clones only and misses some. The sample records 80,000 or so clones, 70% to 90% being singletons. With regard to this clone: Its antigen is unidentified.

The CDR3 contains 15 residues. The germline gives CDR1 LGHNA, CDR2 YNFKEQ. With 0 bases removed from V and 0 bases from J, the gap between germline ends came to 6 bases. The V call is TRBV4-2, the J call TRBJ1-5; D not resolved. The sequenced sample was peripheral blood, obtained on day 0 of AZD1222 vaccination. This TCR was recovered from an adult in good health. The CDR3 region has the DNA TGTGCCAGCAGCCAAGAGGGTTATAGCAATCAGCCCCAGCATTTT. This translates into CASSQEGYSNQPQHF.